The next 29 T cell receptor beta chains were all read from a single sample in a study of T cells in Graves' hyperthyroidism and ophthalmopathy. Amplified regions were TCR beta CDR3 sequences from RNA transcripts. HTBI primers drove first-round RT-PCR of the TCR CDR3. TCRdb processed the multiplex PCR reads anew with MiXCR; each CDR3 protein has one entry. The sample comprises more than 500,000 distinct CDR3 sequences, around 15% of which are singletons, and roughly 14% rests with the top ten. Sequencing was performed on blood. These receptors were taken from a middle-aged woman with Graves' hyperthyroidism.

The table lists this clonotype with many counts. This chain connects TRBV2 to TRBJ1-3; D is possibly TRBD1 (5 bases). Trimming stripped 7 bases from V and 4 bases from J, with 8 bases between. The CDR3 consists of 12 residues. In germline, CDR1 is SNHLY, CDR2 FYNNEI. The CDR3 region has the DNA TGTGCCAGCATCGGGGGGGGAAACACCATATATTTT. This gives the protein CASIGGGNTIYF.

This clonotype has at least ten counts. This rearrangement joins TRBV28 to TRBJ2-3; TRBD2 agrees at 8 bases. Trimming cost V 2 bases and J 0 bases; bases outside gene matches: 10. Germline V lookup: CDR1 MDHEN, CDR2 SYDVKM. This CDR3 is 18 amino acids long. CDR3 bases: TGTGCCAGCAGTTTAAGGGGAGTAGCGGGATCTAGCACAGATACGCAGTATTTT. Its translation: CASSLRGVAGSSTDTQYF.

This clonotype was counted many times. The chain links TRBV12-3 or TRBV12-4 to TRBJ2-7, with no clear D. The CDR3 is 14 residues long. The ends were cut back, 3 bases at V and 2 bases at J, with 11 bases in the middle. The CDR3 coding sequence is TGTGCCAGCAGTTTTGCCGGGCAGGCCTACGAGCAGTACTTC. This sequence encodes CASSFAGQAYEQYF.

This clonotype was counted ten times or more. The rearrangement links TRBV7-8 to TRBJ2-7; TRBD1 agrees at 7 bases. V shed 5 bases, J shed 2 bases, and the junction held 9 bases outside the gene matches. The length of the CDR3 is 15 residues. The germline V gene has CDR1 SGHVS and CDR2 FQNEAQ. The CDR3 DNA reads TGTGCCAGCAGCCTTCCCGGACAGGTACCCTACGAGCAGTACTTC. Amino acids: CASSLPGQVPYEQYF.

The chain recombines TRBV5-1 with TRBJ2-2; 14 bases align to TRBD2. The CDR3 extends over 18 amino acids. Germline trimming cut 2 bases from V and 2 bases from J; bases unmatched to any gene: 5. CDR1 is SGHRS, CDR2 YFSETQ, per germline. This CDR3 is CASSLTGLAGGNTGELFF. In DNA, the CDR3 is TGCGCCAGCAGCTTAACCGGACTAGCGGGAGGTAACACCGGGGAGCTGTTTTTT.

The chain couples TRBV20-1 to TRBJ1-6; a weak D match, TRBD1 (6 bases). The ends were cut back, 0 bases at V and 8 bases at J, with 17 bases in the middle. The germline CDR1 and CDR2 sequences are DFQATT and SNEGSKA (reference sequence). The CDR3 has 16 amino acids. Here the CDR3 DNA reads TGCAGTGCTAGAGATGGAGGGAGGGACAAATATTCACCCCTCCACTTT. Translation gives CSARDGGRDKYSPLHF.

In this sample, this clonotype turned up many times. CDR3 sequence reads: CASSLEGGNEQFF. The CDR3 DNA follows: TGTGCCAGCAGCTTAGAGGGCGGGAATGAGCAGTTCTTC. The chain couples TRBV7-9 to TRBJ2-1; perhaps TRBD2 as D (5 bases). The germline gives CDR1 SEHNR, CDR2 FQNEAQ (reference sequence). CDR3 size: 13 residues. The V end lost 1 base, the J end lost 7 bases, and 8 bases lay between the germline ends.

This clonotype was counted at least ten times. The gene calls are TRBV29-1 and TRBJ1-1; 9 nucleotides agree with TRBD1. Looked up from germline, CDR1 is SQVTM and CDR2 is ANQGSEA. After removal of 6 bases from V and 0 bases from J, the junction contained 5 bases not matched to a gene. This CDR3 is built from 14 residues. The CDR3 loop is CSVVGQGMNTEAFF. CDR3 in DNA: TGCAGCGTGGTCGGACAGGGGATGAACACTGAAGCTTTCTTT.

The rearrangement uses TRBV6-2 or TRBV6-3 and TRBJ2-7; D might be TRBD2 (6 bases). The CDR3 has 13 residues. Germline loops: CDR1 MNHEY, CDR2 SVGEGT. V gave up 5 bases and J gave up 3 bases, with 11 bases separating them. The CDR3 sequence: CASSLLAFYEQYF. DNA for the CDR3: TGTGCCAGCAGTCTTCTAGCGTTCTACGAGCAGTACTTC.

The chain has TRBV15 and TRBJ2-2; 7 bases fit TRBD2. The germline CDR1 and CDR2 sequences are LNHNV and YYDKDF (reference sequence). Losses at the gene ends were 5 bases for V and 4 bases for J; bases not matched to a gene: 1. This CDR3 has 13 residues. The CDR3 is CATSGGGTGELFF. CDR3 nucleotides: TGTGCCACCAGCGGCGGGGGCACCGGGGAGCTGTTTTTT.

This CDR3 is CASSQETGDYGYTF. The CDR3 DNA reads TGCGCCAGCAGCCAAGAGACAGGGGACTATGGCTACACCTTC. The chain combines TRBV4-1 with TRBJ1-2; 8 nucleotides line up with TRBD1. This CDR3 spans 14 amino acids. The trim removed 0 bases at V and 3 bases at J, leaving 0 bases unmatched. Germline V gene data show CDR1 as MGHRA and CDR2 as YSYEKL.

The chain recombines TRBV9 with TRBJ1-3, with D possibly being TRBD1 (6 bases). Trimming left V 2 bases short and J 1 base short, with 10 bases between. Germline V gives CDR1 SGDLS, CDR2 YYNGEE. There are 15 residues in the CDR3. The CDR3 nucleotides are TGTGCCAGCAGCGTCGTAGGGGGATCTGGAAACACCATATATTTT. As protein: CASSVVGGSGNTIYF.

This clonotype came up many times. The chain employs TRBV5-1 and TRBJ2-7; perhaps D is TRBD1 or TRBD2 (5 bases each). The CDR3 loop spans 18 amino acids. Germline values: CDR1 SGHRS, CDR2 YFSETQ. V lost 3 bases and J 1 base, leaving 23 bases between the germline ends. The CDR3 bases are TGCGCCAGCAGCTCCGTTAGCTGGGGACCCCACCAATCCTACGAGCAGTACTTC. Its translation is CASSSVSWGPHQSYEQYF.

This clonotype was observed many times. The chain employs TRBV2 and TRBJ2-1; the D gene is possibly TRBD1 (5 bases). V was cut by 2 bases and J by 3 bases, with 14 bases left in between. The CDR3 spans 16 residues. Germline V gene data show CDR1 as SNHLY and CDR2 as FYNNEI. The CDR3 spells CASSEPRLGVYNEQFF. The CDR3 region has the DNA TGTGCCAGCAGTGAACCGCGGCTAGGGGTCTACAATGAGCAGTTCTTC.

This clonotype was recorded at least ten times. The rearrangement joins TRBV28 to TRBJ2-1; 7 positions match TRBD2. CDR1 is MDHEN, CDR2 SYDVKM, per germline. This CDR3 has 17 residues. After removal of 3 bases from V and 7 bases from J, the junction contained 15 bases not matched to a gene. CDR3 region: CASSLGRGLELGNEQFF. DNA for the CDR3: TGTGCCAGCAGTTTGGGGAGGGGCCTCGAATTGGGGAATGAGCAGTTCTTC.

This clonotype was observed many times. An end of the junction does not agree with germline; a read error may underlie this. The chain carries TRBV20-1 and TRBJ2-7; 10 bases are shared with TRBD2. CDR3 size: 15 residues. Germline CDR1 reads DFQATT; CDR2 reads SNEGSKA (reference sequence). The CDR3 loop reads CSARGLAGVSDEQYF. CDR3 bases: TGCAGTGCTAGAGGCCTAGCGGGAGTCTCCGACGAGCAGTACTTC.

This clonotype appeared many times. The rearrangement uses TRBV20-1 and TRBJ1-2; TRBD1 matches 7 bases. Trimming at V came to 3 bases and at J to 6 bases, leaving 4 bases not matched to a gene. Germline CDR1 reads DFQATT; CDR2 reads SNEGSKA (reference sequence). The CDR3 extends over 12 amino acids. As DNA, the CDR3 is TGCAGTGCTAGTCCCAGGGGGGATGGCTACACCTTC. This gives the protein CSASPRGDGYTF.

There are many counts of this clonotype. The V gene is TRBV11-3, the J gene TRBJ1-2, with 7 bases aligning to TRBD1. V gave up 5 bases and J gave up 6 bases; unmatched junction bases: 9. The CDR3 spans 14 residues. CDR1 and CDR2 from the germline V gene are SGHNT and YENEEA. CDR3 loop: CASSPRTGLNGYTF. The CDR3 nucleotides are TGTGCCAGCAGCCCCCGGACAGGTTTGAATGGCTACACCTTC.

This clonotype appeared many times. The rearrangement joins TRBV18 to TRBJ1-1, with D possibly TRBD1 on 5 matching bases. This CDR3 contains 15 residues. The germline gives CDR1 KGHSH, CDR2 LQKENI. With 5 bases removed from V and 6 bases from J, the gap between germline ends came to 19 bases. In nucleotides, the CDR3 is TGTGCCAGCTCAGATCCAGGGAGAGCTGAGGCTGAAGCTTTCTTT. It yields the protein CASSDPGRAEAEAFF.

This clonotype appeared many times. The chain links TRBV2 to TRBJ1-2, with a possible D match to TRBD1 (6 bases). The CDR3 covers 13 residues. Germline V CDR1 and CDR2: SNHLY, FYNNEI. The germline V and J ends were trimmed by 4 bases and 4 bases, with 10 bases remaining between them. CDR3 bases: TGTGCCAGCAGTGGGACAGATCTCTATGGCTACACCTTC. Amino acids: CASSGTDLYGYTF.

This clonotype was observed many times. In nucleotides, the CDR3 is TGTGCCAGCAGCTTGGCGAAGGGGACCTACGAGCAGTACTTC. Amino acid sequence: CASSLAKGTYEQYF. The V gene is TRBV5-5, the J gene TRBJ2-7, with D perhaps matching TRBD1 (5 bases). Germline CDR1 reads SGHKS; CDR2 reads YYEKEE (reference sequence). The CDR3 loop spans 14 amino acids. Trimming removed 0 bases from V and 2 bases from J, with 9 bases in between.

This clonotype has only a few counts. This chain joins TRBV20-1 and TRBJ1-4; D is unresolved. Trimming cost V 2 bases and J 0 bases, with 10 bases left between them. Germline CDR1 DFQATT, CDR2 SNEGSKA (reference sequence). CDR3 length: 15 residues. In DNA form, the CDR3 reads TGCAGTGCTAGACCCCCGGGCGCAACTAATGAAAAACTGTTTTTT. Amino acid sequence: CSARPPGATNEKLFF.

This clonotype has ten or more counts. The chain joins TRBV3-1 to TRBJ1-4; 7 bases fit TRBD1. The V gene's germline CDR1 is LGHDT and CDR2 YNNKEL (reference sequence). The junction had 6 bases not matched to a gene; V was cut back by 2 bases and J by 6 bases. The CDR3 has 15 amino acids. The CDR3 coding sequence is TGTGCCAGCAGCCAATCTAACAGGGGCTATGAAAAACTGTTTTTT. It translates to CASSQSNRGYEKLFF.

In this sample, this clonotype turned up many times. This chain uses TRBV5-1 with TRBJ1-6; no clear D gene. V lost 3 bases and J lost 0, with 10 bases in between. The CDR3 sequence is 16 residues long. Germline V gives CDR1 SGHRS, CDR2 YFSETQ. CDR3 residues: CASSSDGSSYNSPLHF. Written as DNA, the CDR3 is TGCGCCAGCAGCTCGGACGGGAGCTCCTATAATTCACCCCTCCACTTT.

The table lists this clonotype with many counts. This rearrangement joins TRBV7-8 to TRBJ1-1; possibly TRBD1 for D (6 bases). This CDR3 contains 17 residues. With 2 bases removed from V and 0 bases from J, the gap between germline ends came to 16 bases. CDR1 SGHVS and CDR2 FQNEAQ come from the germline V gene. CDR3 nucleotide sequence: TGTGCCAGCAGCTTAATAAGCGCCGGGACATTGAACACTGAAGCTTTCTTT. This encodes CASSLISAGTLNTEAFF.

The chain combines TRBV27 with TRBJ2-1; TRBD1 matches 9 bases. Losses at the gene ends were 3 bases for V and 4 bases for J; bases not matched to a gene: 7. Germline V gives CDR1 MNHEY, CDR2 SMNVEV (reference sequence). This CDR3 has 16 residues. This chain's CDR3 is CASSFLGQGWYNEQFF. Written as DNA, the CDR3 is TGTGCCAGCAGTTTCCTAGGACAGGGGTGGTACAATGAGCAGTTCTTC.

By sample share, this clonotype is large (0.1 to 1%). This sequence joins TRBV5-1 and TRBJ2-1; TRBD1 is a possible D gene (5 bases). In germline, CDR1 is SGHRS, CDR2 YFSETQ. Trimming took off 0 bases at V and 6 bases at J, with 7 bases between the two ends. The CDR3 contains 13 residues. The CDR3 sequence: CASSLGTSNEQFF. The CDR3 bases are TGCGCCAGCAGCTTGGGGACAAGCAATGAGCAGTTCTTC.

This clonotype was seen repeatedly, ten times or more. The chain couples TRBV7-2 to TRBJ2-3, with unresolved D. Trimming removed 1 base at V and 4 bases at J, with 12 bases between. The CDR3 runs 15 residues. From germline, CDR1 is SGHTA and CDR2 FQGNSA. The chain's CDR3 is CASSLGAVGSDTQYF. In DNA, the CDR3 is TGTGCCAGCAGCTTAGGTGCCGTTGGGTCAGATACGCAGTATTTT. Together with reference TRBV7-2 and TRBJ2-3, the CDR3 gives the full variable domain: GAGVSQSPSNKVTEKGKDVELRCDPISGHTALYWYRQSLGQGLEFLIYFQGNSAPDKSGLPSDRFSAERTGGSVSTLTIQRTQQEDSAVYLCASSLGAVGSDTQYFGPGTRLTVL.

Ten or more counts support this clonotype. The gene calls are TRBV28 and TRBJ1-2, with unresolved D. CDR3 length equals 13 residues. Trimming left V 7 bases short and J 5 bases short, with 14 bases between. CDR1 and CDR2 from the germline V gene are MDHEN and SYDVKM. The CDR3 coding sequence is TGTGCCAGCACCGATATAAGTAGGTATGGCTACACCTTC. Translated, it gives CASTDISRYGYTF.